Shown below are 6 T cell receptor beta chains from a single sample sequenced in a study of blood T cell repertoires in COVID-19. Clones were sequenced by immunoSEQ multiplex PCR, and TCRdb holds only the in-frame ones, with some missing. The table lists 200,000 to 300,000 clones, roughly 88% of them singletons, with about 2.3% in the top ten. What was sequenced was PBMCs or T cells enriched from blood (not recorded which). The receptors were gathered from a woman aged 40 to 50 with acute COVID-19.

CDR3 loop: CASSHPNPGTGGRTGELFF. CDR3 bases: TGTGCCAGCAGCCATCCAAACCCCGGGACAGGGGGAAGAACCGGGGAGCTGTTTTTT. The rearrangement links TRBV4-2 to TRBJ2-2, with 11 bases matching TRBD1. There are 19 residues in the CDR3. The V gene's germline CDR1 is LGHNA and CDR2 YNFKEQ. V trimming: 3 bases; J trimming: 5 bases; junction bases outside the gene matches: 14.

The chain uses TRBV5-4 and TRBJ1-5; D unclear. The CDR3 has 16 amino acids. Trimming shortened V by 1 base and J by 1 base, and 12 bases separated the two germline ends. Germline CDR1 SGHNT, CDR2 YYREEE (reference sequence). CDR3 sequence reads: CASSLRGFGSNQPQHF. The CDR3 coding sequence is TGTGCCAGCAGCTTGCGAGGATTCGGGAGCAATCAGCCCCAGCATTTT.

The rearrangement joins TRBV6-5 to TRBJ1-1; D is uncertain. The CDR3 loop spans 12 amino acids. V was clipped by 5 bases and J by 4 bases, with 8 bases between them. Germline V gene sequence: CDR1 MNHEY, CDR2 SVGAGI. CDR3 coding DNA: TGTGCCAGCAGTAAGAGATCCACTGAAGCTTTCTTT. It specifies CASSKRSTEAFF.

This clone was seen just once. The chain is built from TRBV7-2 and TRBJ1-1; D gene ambiguous. Germline V CDR1 and CDR2: SGHTA, FQGNSA. The CDR3 contains 15 residues. The V and J ends lost 7 bases and 0 bases respectively, with 15 bases between them. CDR3 sequence reads: CASTSITRMNTEAFF. The CDR3 nucleotides read TGTGCCAGCACCTCAATCACTAGGATGAACACTGAAGCTTTCTTT.

This chain links TRBV12-3 or TRBV12-4 with TRBJ2-5; weak D call: TRBD2 (6 bases). The germline V and J ends were trimmed by 5 bases and 5 bases, with 12 bases remaining between them. The length of the CDR3 is 13 residues. This CDR3 is CASSRLVSETQYF. As DNA, the CDR3 is TGTGCCAGCAGTCGACTAGTTTCTGAGACCCAGTACTTC.

The chain links TRBV19 to TRBJ2-6, with no clear D. The germline V gene has CDR1 LNHDA and CDR2 SQIVND (reference sequence). Trimming cost V 6 bases and J 0 bases, with 6 bases left between them. The CDR3 spans 14 residues. In DNA, the CDR3 is TGTGCCAGTAGGAGGATCTCTGGGGCCAACGTCCTGACTTTC. Protein: CASRRISGANVLTF.